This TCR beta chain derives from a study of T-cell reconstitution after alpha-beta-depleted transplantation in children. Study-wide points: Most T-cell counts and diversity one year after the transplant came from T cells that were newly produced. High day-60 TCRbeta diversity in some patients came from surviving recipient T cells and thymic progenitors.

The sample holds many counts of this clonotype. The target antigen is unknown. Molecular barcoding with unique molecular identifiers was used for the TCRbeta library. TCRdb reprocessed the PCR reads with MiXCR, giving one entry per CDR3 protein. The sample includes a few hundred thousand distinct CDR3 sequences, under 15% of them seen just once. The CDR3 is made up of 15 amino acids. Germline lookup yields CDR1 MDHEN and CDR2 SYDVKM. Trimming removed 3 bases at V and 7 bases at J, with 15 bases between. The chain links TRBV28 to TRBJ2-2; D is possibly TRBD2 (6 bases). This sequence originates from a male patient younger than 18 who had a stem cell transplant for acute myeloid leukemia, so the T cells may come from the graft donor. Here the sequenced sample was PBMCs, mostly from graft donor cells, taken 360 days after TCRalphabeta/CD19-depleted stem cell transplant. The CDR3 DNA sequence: TGTGCCAGCAGTTTGAGGCGTAGGAGGGACGGGGAGCTGTTTTTT. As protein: CASSLRRRRDGELFF.